These 16 T cell receptor beta chains came from one sample sequenced in a study of blood T cell repertoires in COVID-19. The repertoire was sequenced with immunoSEQ multiplex PCR; TCRdb's copy has only in-frame clones and lacks some. The repertoire holds under 300,000 clones, with 89% as singletons. The sequenced material came from PBMCs or T cells enriched from blood (not recorded which). The receptors here all came from an older woman who had recovered from COVID-19.

This clone was seen only once. The V gene is TRBV18, the J gene TRBJ1-4, with 7 bases identical to TRBD1. The junction had 7 bases not matched to a gene; V was cut back by 4 bases and J by 8 bases. CDR3 length: 14 residues. Germline CDR1 reads KGHSH; CDR2 reads LQKENI. CDR3 nucleotides: TGTGCCAGCTCACGCGACAGGGTGGCGGAAAAACTGTTTTTT. Translation gives CASSRDRVAEKLFF.

CDR3: CASVWTAGGEGYTF. The CDR3 DNA sequence: TGTGCCAGCGTCTGGACGGCCGGGGGTGAGGGCTACACCTTC. The gene calls are TRBV2 and TRBJ1-2, with TRBD1 as a possible D gene (5 bases). Germline V gene sequence: CDR1 SNHLY, CDR2 FYNNEI. Deletions cut 8 bases from V and 8 bases from J, with 21 bases between. The CDR3 extends over 14 amino acids. The whole variable domain, filled in from reference TRBV2 and TRBJ1-2, reads EPEVTQTPSHQVTQMGQEVILRCVPISNHLYFYWYRQILGQKVEFLVSFYNNEISEKSEIFDDQFSVERPDGSNFTLKIRSTKLEDSAMYFCASVWTAGGEGYTFGSGTRLTVV.

The sample holds one count of this clone. The chain combines TRBV7-3 with TRBJ1-6, with no clear D. The ends were cut back, 4 bases at V and 7 bases at J, with 17 bases in the middle. CDR3 length: 16 residues. CDR1 is SGHTA, CDR2 FQGTGA, per germline. CDR3 region: CASSSHGLGLNSPLHF. The CDR3 region has the DNA TGTGCCAGCAGCTCACACGGACTGGGGTTGAATTCACCCCTCCACTTT.

Written as DNA, the CDR3 is TGTGCCAGCATACAAGACAGCCCCGGGGAGCTGTTTTTT. The encoded protein is CASIQDSPGELFF. This chain joins TRBV6-5 and TRBJ2-2; TRBD1 might be the D (5 bases). The ends were cut back, 7 bases at V and 6 bases at J, with 12 bases in the middle. CDR1 is MNHEY and CDR2 is SVGAGI in the germline V gene. The CDR3 runs 13 residues.

The J gene is TRBJ2-5, the V gene TRBV7-9, with a tentative D call TRBD1 (6 bases). The CDR3 length is 13 residues. In germline, CDR1 is SEHNR, CDR2 FQNEAQ (reference sequence). V lost 6 bases to trimming and J lost 5 bases, with 13 bases between them. In DNA form, the CDR3 reads TGTGCCAGCAGTAAGGGGGTCGGGGAGACCCAGTACTTC. Its translation: CASSKGVGETQYF.

Concerning this clone: This CDR3 is also generated by other DNA sequences in the sample. This chain uses TRBV24-1 with TRBJ1-4; TRBD1 agrees at 7 bases. CDR3 size: 15 residues. V lost 4 bases, J lost 4 bases, and 5 bases stayed unmatched. Germline V gene lookup returns CDR1 KGHDR and CDR2 SFDVKD. The DNA for the CDR3 is TGTGCCACCAGTGACCCCGGGACAGATAATGAAAAACTGTTTTTT. This codes for CATSDPGTDNEKLFF.

J is TRBJ1-1 and V is TRBV27; perhaps TRBD1 as D (6 bases). Per the germline V gene, CDR1 is MNHEY and CDR2 is SMNVEV (reference sequence). This CDR3 is 15 amino acids long. V was trimmed by 5 bases and J by 0 bases, leaving 13 bases between them. The CDR3, as DNA: TGTGCCAGCAGTCCGAGGACAGCTATGAACACTGAAGCTTTCTTT. Translating gives CASSPRTAMNTEAFF.

The chain joins TRBV28 to TRBJ1-1; D is possibly TRBD1 (6 bases). Trimming removed 5 bases from V and 5 bases from J, with 15 bases in between. Looked up from germline, CDR1 is MDHEN and CDR2 is SYDVKM. This CDR3 is built from 14 residues. The CDR3 nucleotides are TGTGCCAGCAGTGGTGGGGGGGCGAGTACTGAAGCTTTCTTT. It yields the protein CASSGGGASTEAFF. Combining the CDR3 with reference TRBV28 and TRBJ1-1 gives the whole variable domain DVKVTQSSRYLVKRTGEKVFLECVQDMDHENMFWYRQDPGLGLRLIYFSYDVKMKEKGDIPEGYSVSREKKERFSLILESASTNQTSMYLCASSGGGASTEAFFGQGTRLTVV.

The chain employs TRBV11-3 and TRBJ1-1, with TRBD1 matching 8 bases. The V and J ends lost 3 bases and 11 bases, in that order; junction bases with no gene match: 8. Germline lookup yields CDR1 SGHNT and CDR2 YENEEA. The CDR3 length is 13 residues. The CDR3 protein is CASSLIQGAEAFF. CDR3 DNA: TGTGCCAGCAGCTTGATCCAGGGGGCGGAGGCTTTCTTT.

Written as DNA, the CDR3 is TGTGCCAGCAGCTTTATTGGACAGTCCGGGGGCTACACCTTC. It yields the protein CASSFIGQSGGYTF. The chain carries TRBV7-2 and TRBJ1-2; possibly TRBD1 for D (6 bases). CDR1 SGHTA and CDR2 FQGNSA come from the germline V gene. Trimming stripped 3 bases from V and 8 bases from J, with 16 bases between. This CDR3 contains 14 residues.

This clone came up once. The V call is TRBV6-5, the J call TRBJ2-3; 9 bases match TRBD1. CDR1 is MNHEY and CDR2 is SVGAGI in the germline V gene. The CDR3 runs 13 residues. V shed 7 bases and J 9 bases; nucleotides not matched to a gene: 8. CDR3 in DNA: TGTGCCAGCAACCTCGGGACAGGGCGGACGCAGTATTTT. Amino acids: CASNLGTGRTQYF.

With respect to this clone: This specimen includes other DNA sequences encoding the same CDR3. The rearrangement joins TRBV5-1 to TRBJ2-1; 12 positions match TRBD2. V lost 4 bases, J lost 1 base, and 3 bases stayed unmatched. CDR3 length: 16 amino acids. The germline CDR1 and CDR2 sequences are SGHRS and YFSETQ. Written as DNA, the CDR3 is TGCGCCAGCAGCCTTCTAGCGGGGGGGTCCTACAATGAGCAGTTCTTC. Amino acid sequence: CASSLLAGGSYNEQFF.

This clone was observed a single time. This chain links TRBV7-3 with TRBJ1-6; D is possibly TRBD1 (5 bases). Trimming cost V 4 bases and J 10 bases, with 14 bases left between them. Germline V gene lookup returns CDR1 SGHTA and CDR2 FQGTGA. The CDR3 has 14 amino acids. The CDR3 protein is CASSSQGYQSPLHF. The CDR3 nucleotides read TGTGCCAGCAGCTCCCAGGGCTACCAGTCACCCCTCCACTTT.

The CDR3 loop reads CSASQLNSNQPQHF. DNA for the CDR3: TGCAGTGCTAGTCAACTGAATAGCAATCAGCCCCAGCATTTT. V gene TRBV20-1 combines with J gene TRBJ1-5; D remains ambiguous. CDR3 size: 14 residues. Germline lookup yields CDR1 DFQATT and CDR2 SNEGSKA (reference sequence). Trimming removed 3 bases at V and 0 bases at J, with 9 bases between.

In this sample, this clone turned up once. The rearrangement uses TRBV5-1 and TRBJ2-5, with D possibly TRBD2 on 7 matching bases. The length of the CDR3 is 15 residues. CDR1 and CDR2 from the germline V gene are SGHRS and YFSETQ. Trimming left V 6 bases short and J 5 bases short, with 20 bases between. DNA for the CDR3: TGCGCCAGCAATACGGGGCGGGGGCCGGGGGAGACCCAGTACTTC. Protein sequence: CASNTGRGPGETQYF.

V and J are TRBV6-5 and TRBJ2-1; 11 positions agree with TRBD2. The CDR3 contains 14 residues. V dropped 6 bases and J dropped 7; count of bases not matched to a gene: 5. Germline values: CDR1 MNHEY, CDR2 SVGAGI. CDR3 region: CASSRTSGSNEQFF. In nucleotides, the CDR3 is TGTGCCAGCAGCAGGACTAGCGGGTCAAATGAGCAGTTCTTC.